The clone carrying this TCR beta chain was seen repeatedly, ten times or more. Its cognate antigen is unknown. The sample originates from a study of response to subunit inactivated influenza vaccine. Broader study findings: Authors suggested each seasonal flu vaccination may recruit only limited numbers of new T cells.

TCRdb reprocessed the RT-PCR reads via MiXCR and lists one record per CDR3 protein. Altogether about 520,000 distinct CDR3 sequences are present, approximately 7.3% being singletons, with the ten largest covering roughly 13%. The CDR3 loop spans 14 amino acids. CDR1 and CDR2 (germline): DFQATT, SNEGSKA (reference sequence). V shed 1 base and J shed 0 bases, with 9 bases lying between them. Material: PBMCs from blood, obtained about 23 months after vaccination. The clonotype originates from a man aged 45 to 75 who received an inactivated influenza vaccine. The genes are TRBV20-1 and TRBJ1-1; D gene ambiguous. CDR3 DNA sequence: TGCAGTGCTAGAGCCCTTGGCTTGAACACTGAAGCTTTCTTT. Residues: CSARALGLNTEAFF.